This T cell receptor (beta chain) was recovered during a study of T cell responses to AZD1222 COVID-19 vaccine. Assay used: immunoSEQ multiplex PCR; TCRdb lists only in-frame clones, some missing. Of 95,000 to 130,000 clones in the sample, approximately 83% were seen once. Points from the study as a whole: Repertoires were obtained solely post-peak T cell response.

This CDR3 region has 20 residues. Trimming cost V 5 bases and J 0 bases; bases outside gene matches: 14. Germline CDR1 MDHEN, CDR2 SYDVKM. This clone came up a few times. Its specificity is unknown. Source: peripheral blood, taken on day 0 of MenACWY control vaccination. This clonotype was sampled from an adult in good health. The rearrangement uses TRBV28 and TRBJ2-1; 12 bases are shared with TRBD2. CDR3 sequence (DNA): TGTGCCAGCAGTCCCCATTCCGGGACTAGCGGGCCGAGCTCCTACAATGAGCAGTTCTTC. This encodes CASSPHSGTSGPSSYNEQFF.